This TCR beta chain was identified during a study of CD8 T cells in Susac syndrome. Study in general: Patients with Susac syndrome, at blood draw, were therapy-naive, on corticosteroids, or on intravenous immunoglobulin alone. Overall study findings and caveats: The number of individuals included in the study's TCR sequencing and HLA analysis was acknowledged as relatively small.

Worth noting for this clonotype: The target antigen is unknown.

The RNA input was about 0.5 to 1 ug, and it was reverse transcribed with random hexamers. It was immunoSEQ multiplex PCR that amplified TCR beta CDR3 across 54 Vbeta and 13 Jbeta. TCRdb itself ran the immunoSEQ multiplex PCR reads through MiXCR, one entry per CDR3 protein. This table has under 150,000 distinct CDR3 sequences, almost 96% appearing once. CD8+ and CD4+ T cells from blood underwent TCR beta sequencing. The CDR3 totals 17 residues. CDR1 and CDR2 (germline): DFQATT, SNEGSKA (reference sequence). V lost 6 bases and J 0 bases, leaving 20 bases between the germline ends. The chain links TRBV20-1 to TRBJ1-4; D possibly corresponds to TRBD1 (5 bases). The sequence came from a human donor with Susac syndrome. The sequenced sample consisted of CD4+ T cells from PBMCs. Here the CDR3 DNA reads TGCAGTGCATGGGGCTTCGGATATTCTGCAACTAATGAAAAACTGTTTTTT. Its translation is CSAWGFGYSATNEKLFF.